Below, 24 T cell receptor beta chains from the same sample are listed, as sequenced in a study of somatic mutations in cytotoxic T cells in rheumatoid arthritis. Assay used: immunoSEQ multiplex PCR; TCRdb lists only in-frame clones, some missing. The sample has under 15,000 clones; roughly 74% are singletons. The source material was CD8+ T cells sorted from blood. Receptor source: an adult with rheumatoid arthritis.

This clone was seen a handful of times. The V gene is TRBV28, the J gene TRBJ2-3; weak D call: TRBD2 (6 bases). The V end lost 2 bases, the J end lost 0 bases, and 15 bases lay between the germline ends. The CDR3 spans 17 residues. CDR1 is MDHEN and CDR2 is SYDVKM in the germline V gene. CDR3: CASSLEQGAGSTDTQYF. CDR3 coding DNA: TGTGCCAGCAGTTTAGAGCAAGGGGCGGGAAGCACAGATACGCAGTATTTT.

V and J are TRBV5-4 and TRBJ1-2; TRBD1 is a possible D gene (6 bases). Deletions cut 2 bases from V and 4 bases from J, with 12 bases between. The CDR3 has 14 amino acids. Germline lookup yields CDR1 SGHNT and CDR2 YYREEE (reference sequence). CDR3 bases: TGTGCCAGCAGCTTCCGGGGGGGCTCCTATGGCTACACCTTC. Amino acids: CASSFRGGSYGYTF.

This chain uses TRBV27 with TRBJ1-1, with 7 bases identical to TRBD1. Looked up from germline, CDR1 is MNHEY and CDR2 is SMNVEV (reference sequence). This CDR3 has 14 residues. Trimming cost V 7 bases and J 3 bases; bases outside gene matches: 8. The CDR3, as DNA: TGTGCCAGCACCCTCACAGGGGCGGACACTGAAGCTTTCTTT. Protein sequence: CASTLTGADTEAFF.

This chain joins TRBV10-2 and TRBJ2-1; D unresolved. The germline V and J ends were trimmed by 5 bases and 8 bases, with 10 bases remaining between them. The CDR3 sequence is 12 residues long. Germline CDR1 and CDR2: WSHSY and SAAADI. Here the CDR3 reads CASSFKPYEQFF. The CDR3 nucleotides are TGCGCCAGCAGTTTCAAACCCTATGAGCAGTTCTTC.

V is TRBV2 and J is TRBJ2-6; no clear D. The V gene's germline CDR1 is SNHLY and CDR2 FYNNEI. V lost 7 bases to trimming and J lost 0 bases, with 7 bases between them. The CDR3 spans 14 residues. The DNA of the CDR3 is TGTGCCAGCACCCCGTTCTCTGGGGCCAACGTCCTGACTTTC. Its protein is CASTPFSGANVLTF. Supplemented by reference TRBV2 and TRBJ2-6, the full variable domain reads EPEVTQTPSHQVTQMGQEVILRCVPISNHLYFYWYRQILGQKVEFLVSFYNNEISEKSEIFDDQFSVERPDGSNFTLKIRSTKLEDSAMYFCASTPFSGANVLTFGAGSRLTVL.

The chain joins TRBV4-1 to TRBJ1-4, with D possibly matching TRBD1 (6 bases). CDR3 length equals 15 residues. V shed 3 bases and J shed 8 bases, with 16 bases lying between them. Germline CDR1 MGHRA, CDR2 YSYEKL. CDR3 region: CASSQGQGYGEKLFF. The CDR3, as DNA: TGCGCCAGCAGCCAGGGCCAGGGGTATGGAGAAAAACTGTTTTTT.

The chain has TRBV4-1 and TRBJ1-1; 10 nucleotides agree with TRBD1. The CDR3 runs 20 residues. The junction had 20 bases not matched to a gene; V was cut back by 3 bases and J by 4 bases. CDR1 is MGHRA, CDR2 YSYEKL, per germline. CDR3 sequence: CASSHVVAGVGRDRGTEAFF. CDR3 nucleotide sequence: TGCGCCAGCAGCCATGTCGTGGCCGGGGTAGGACGGGACAGGGGCACTGAAGCTTTCTTT.

The chain is built from TRBV6-4 and TRBJ2-6, with 7 nucleotides matching TRBD2. Germline V gene lookup returns CDR1 MRHNA and CDR2 SNTAGT. V lost 2 bases to trimming and J lost 1 base; unmatched junction nucleotides: 5. The CDR3 contains 17 residues. In DNA, the CDR3 is TGTGCCAGCAGTGACGGGGAGGGAGTTTCTGGGGCCAACGTCCTGACTTTC. Translating it yields CASSDGEGVSGANVLTF.

The rearrangement joins TRBV2 to TRBJ1-2; 7 nucleotides match TRBD1. Germline V gene lookup returns CDR1 SNHLY and CDR2 FYNNEI. The CDR3 is 15 residues long. V lost 4 bases, J lost 3 bases, and 8 bases stayed unmatched. CDR3 sequence: CASSAKTGLDYGYTF. Written as DNA, the CDR3 is TGTGCCAGCAGTGCTAAGACAGGGTTGGACTATGGCTACACCTTC.

This clone was recorded a few times. This chain links TRBV7-9 with TRBJ2-7, with D possibly matching TRBD2 (5 bases). Trimming shortened V by 2 bases and J by 0 bases, and 11 bases separated the two germline ends. Germline CDR1 and CDR2: SEHNR and FQNEAQ (reference sequence). The CDR3 totals 15 residues. CDR3 DNA sequence: TGTGCCAGCAGCTTATTAGCGTCGATCTCCTACGAGCAGTACTTC. Its protein is CASSLLASISYEQYF.

V and J are TRBV5-8 and TRBJ1-2; D call uncertain. The CDR3 runs to 13 residues. Trimming cost V 4 bases and J 2 bases, with 9 bases left between them. Germline V lookup: CDR1 SGHTS, CDR2 YDEGEE. CDR3: CASSPDGNYGYTF. CDR3 bases: TGTGCCAGCAGCCCGGACGGAAACTATGGCTACACCTTC.

This clone has a handful of counts. This chain's CDR3 is CASSSYRGTEQYF. In nucleotides, the CDR3 is TGTGCCAGCAGCTCCTACAGGGGAACCGAGCAGTACTTC. The V and J genes are TRBV13 and TRBJ2-7; 7 positions agree with TRBD1. The CDR3 spans 13 residues. CDR1 and CDR2 from the germline V gene are PRHDT and FYEKMQ (reference sequence). V dropped 4 bases and J dropped 6; count of bases not matched to a gene: 6.

This clone appeared a single time. This chain uses TRBV7-9 with TRBJ2-5, with TRBD1 as a possible D gene (6 bases). Germline assignment: CDR1 SEHNR and CDR2 FQNEAQ (reference sequence). The V end lost 8 bases, the J end lost 5 bases, and 15 bases lay between the germline ends. This CDR3 contains 13 residues. CDR3 region: CASATPGEETQYF. The DNA for the CDR3 is TGTGCCAGCGCCACCCCAGGGGAGGAGACCCAGTACTTC. The whole variable domain, filled in from reference TRBV7-9 and TRBJ2-5, reads DTGVSQNPRHKITKRGQNVTFRCDPISEHNRLYWYRQTLGQGPEFLTYFQNEAQLEKSRLLSDRFSAERPKGSFSTLEIQRTEQGDSAMYLCASATPGEETQYFGPGTRLLVL.

On this clone: Other DNA sequences in this specimen translate into the identical CDR3. CDR3 in amino acids: CASSYGPGISGYTF. CDR3 in DNA: TGTGCCAGCAGTTACGGTCCGGGAATCAGCGGCTACACCTTC. The chain joins TRBV6-5 to TRBJ1-2; D unclear. The V end lost 2 bases, the J end lost 8 bases, and 15 bases lay between the germline ends. CDR1 and CDR2 from the germline V gene are MNHEY and SVGAGI. The CDR3 is made up of 14 amino acids.

This clone occurred a few times. This rearrangement joins TRBV5-4 to TRBJ2-1; D unresolved. CDR3 length: 12 amino acids. Per the germline V gene, CDR1 is SGHNT and CDR2 is YYREEE (reference sequence). V was trimmed by 0 bases and J by 6 bases, leaving 4 bases between them. The CDR3 nucleotides are TGTGCCAGCAGCTTGGGGGGCAATGAGCAGTTCTTC. Translating it yields CASSLGGNEQFF.

This chain uses TRBV29-1 with TRBJ2-7; 8 bases line up with TRBD1. Germline V gene lookup returns CDR1 SQVTM and CDR2 ANQGSEA. V lost 3 bases, J lost 1 base, and 5 bases stayed unmatched. This CDR3 region has 14 residues. The CDR3: CSVETGDESYEQYF. The CDR3 nucleotides read TGCAGCGTTGAGACAGGGGATGAGTCCTACGAGCAGTACTTC.

This chain connects TRBV28 to TRBJ2-1; D may correspond to TRBD1 or TRBD2 (6 bases each). CDR3 size: 12 residues. Germline V gene sequence: CDR1 MDHEN, CDR2 SYDVKM. V lost 2 bases and J lost 8, with 7 bases in between. CDR3: CASSLRGDEQFF. CDR3 DNA sequence: TGTGCCAGCAGTTTAAGGGGGGATGAGCAGTTCTTC.

The chain joins TRBV28 to TRBJ1-2; D gene ambiguous. The CDR3 length is 13 residues. With 1 base removed from V and 8 bases from J, the gap between germline ends came to 11 bases. The germline CDR1 and CDR2 sequences are MDHEN and SYDVKM. CDR3 DNA sequence: TGTGCCAGCAGTTTATCCGGAGTGGGGGGCTACACCTTC. It specifies CASSLSGVGGYTF.

V usage is TRBV29-1 and J usage is TRBJ2-2; 7 bases match TRBD1. After removal of 6 bases from V and 4 bases from J, the junction contained 8 bases not matched to a gene. Germline assignment: CDR1 SQVTM and CDR2 ANQGSEA. There are 14 residues in the CDR3. The CDR3 DNA reads as TGCAGCGTCGGACAGGTGTTTCCCACCGGGGAGCTGTTTTTT. It encodes CSVGQVFPTGELFF.

The chain links TRBV19 to TRBJ2-1; 14 nucleotides match TRBD2. Germline V gives CDR1 LNHDA, CDR2 SQIVND (reference sequence). The CDR3 sequence is 16 residues long. Trimming took 5 bases from V and 8 from J; bases not matched to a gene: 8. CDR3 sequence (DNA): TGTGCCAGTAGTGACCCTGGGACTAGCGGGAGTTATGAGCAGTTCTTC. Protein: CASSDPGTSGSYEQFF.

This chain joins TRBV5-1 and TRBJ1-3; D is ambiguous. Germline loops: CDR1 SGHRS, CDR2 YFSETQ. The CDR3 spans 16 residues. Trimming removed 0 bases from V and 0 bases from J, with 10 bases in between. The CDR3 sequence: CASSLGRDYSGNTIYF. For the CDR3, the DNA is TGCGCCAGCAGCTTGGGGAGAGACTACTCTGGAAACACCATATATTTT.

The chain links TRBV9 to TRBJ1-3; possibly TRBD1 for D (6 bases). This CDR3 region has 15 residues. With 4 bases removed from V and 0 bases from J, the gap between germline ends came to 11 bases. Looked up from germline, CDR1 is SGDLS and CDR2 is YYNGEE. CDR3 loop: CASSPRTVSGNTIYF. The CDR3 nucleotides are TGTGCCAGCAGCCCCCGGACAGTCTCTGGAAACACCATATATTTT. The whole variable domain, filled in from reference TRBV9 and TRBJ1-3, reads DSGVTQTPKHLITATGQRVTLRCSPRSGDLSVYWYQQSLDQGLQFLIQYYNGEERAKGNILERFSAQQFPDLHSELNLSSLELGDSALYFCASSPRTVSGNTIYFGEGSWLTVV.

This chain connects TRBV6-4 to TRBJ1-1; 8 bases align to TRBD1. The CDR3 contains 13 residues. The V segment lost 3 bases and the J segment 10 bases; nucleotides outside the gene matches: 7. CDR1 MRHNA and CDR2 SNTAGT come from the germline V gene. The CDR3 sequence is CASSEGPQGAAFF. CDR3 sequence (DNA): TGTGCCAGCAGTGAGGGTCCCCAGGGGGCAGCTTTCTTT.

The chain has TRBV28 and TRBJ2-7; possible D gene TRBD2, 5 bases. CDR1 and CDR2 (germline): MDHEN, SYDVKM. The CDR3 consists of 15 residues. Deletions cut 5 bases from V and 3 bases from J, with 17 bases between. In DNA form, the CDR3 reads TGTGCCAGCAGTCCACCTTCGGAACGGGACTACGAGCAGTACTTC. It specifies CASSPPSERDYEQYF.